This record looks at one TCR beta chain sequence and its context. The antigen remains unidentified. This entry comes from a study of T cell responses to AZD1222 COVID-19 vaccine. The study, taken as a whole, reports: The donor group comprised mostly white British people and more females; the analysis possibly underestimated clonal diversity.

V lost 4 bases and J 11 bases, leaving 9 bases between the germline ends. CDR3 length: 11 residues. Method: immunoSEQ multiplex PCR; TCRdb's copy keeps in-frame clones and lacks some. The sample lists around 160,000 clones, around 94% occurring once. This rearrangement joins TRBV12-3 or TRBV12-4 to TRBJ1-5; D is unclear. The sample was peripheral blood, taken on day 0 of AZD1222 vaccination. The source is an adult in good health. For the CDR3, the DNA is TGTGCCAGCAGTTCGTCGATAGCCCAGCATTTT. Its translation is CASSSSIAQHF.